Below, 13 T cell receptor beta chains from the same sample are listed, as sequenced in a study of blood T cell repertoires in COVID-19. Using immunoSEQ multiplex PCR, the repertoire was profiled, and TCRdb retains in-frame clones only, with some absent. The sample consists of about 200,000 clones, about 80% of them appearing once. Sample: PBMCs or T cells enriched from blood (not recorded which). The origin of the receptors is a man in his forties or fifties who had recovered from COVID-19.

The chain carries TRBV29-1 and TRBJ1-2; a weak D match, TRBD1 (5 bases). The CDR3 contains 11 residues. Between the trimmed V and J ends, which lost 4 bases and 5 bases, there was a span of 8 bases. The germline V gene encodes CDR1 SQVTM and CDR2 ANQGSEA. The CDR3 DNA reads TGCAGCGTTGTACAGGAATATGGCTACACCTTC. This sequence encodes CSVVQEYGYTF.

This chain links TRBV7-8 with TRBJ1-1, with TRBD1 matching 7 bases. V shed 5 bases and J 3 bases; nucleotides not matched to a gene: 9. In germline, CDR1 is SGHVS, CDR2 FQNEAQ. The CDR3 is 15 amino acids. DNA for the CDR3: TGTGCCAGCAGCGAACCACAGGGGAAGGACACTGAAGCTTTCTTT. The encoded protein is CASSEPQGKDTEAFF.

This chain links TRBV4-3 with TRBJ1-6, with 11 bases that match TRBD1. J was trimmed by 0 bases and V by 4 bases; bases with no gene match: 5. CDR3 size: 18 residues. Germline CDR1 LGHNA, CDR2 YSLEER. The CDR3 nucleotides are TGCGCCAGCAGCCCGGGGACAGGGGGAAACTCCTATAATTCACCCCTCCACTTT. The encoded protein is CASSPGTGGNSYNSPLHF.

V usage is TRBV27 and J usage is TRBJ1-3; TRBD1 aligns across 7 bases. CDR1 is MNHEY, CDR2 SMNVEV, per germline (reference sequence). J lost 2 bases, V lost 6 bases, and 4 bases had no gene match. This CDR3 region has 14 residues. Here the CDR3 DNA reads TGTGCCAGCAGACCGCAGGGGGCTGGAAACACCATATATTTT. Its protein is CASRPQGAGNTIYF.

The gene calls are TRBV6-1 and TRBJ1-3, with D unresolved. V gave up 1 base and J gave up 1 base, with 14 bases separating them. The CDR3 has 17 residues. Germline V gene data show CDR1 as MNHNS and CDR2 as SASEGT. The CDR3 DNA reads as TGTGCCAGCAGTGAAGGGAGATGGGTAAGATCTGGAAACACCATATATTTT. Amino acid sequence: CASSEGRWVRSGNTIYF.

The rearrangement links TRBV4-1 to TRBJ2-7; 9 bases agree with TRBD2. The V segment lost 0 bases and the J segment 7 bases; nucleotides outside the gene matches: 10. The germline V gene has CDR1 MGHRA and CDR2 YSYEKL. CDR3 length equals 16 residues. The CDR3 bases are TGCGCCAGCAGCCAAGACTCCCAGCGGGGGGCCCGAGAGCAGTACTTC. Protein product: CASSQDSQRGAREQYF.

The chain combines TRBV28 with TRBJ2-3; no clear D. The CDR3 extends over 11 amino acids. The germline gives CDR1 MDHEN, CDR2 SYDVKM. Between the trimmed V and J ends, which lost 3 bases and 5 bases, there was a span of 3 bases. The CDR3 sequence is CASSFLDTQYF. Written as DNA, the CDR3 is TGTGCCAGCAGTTTCTTAGATACGCAGTATTTT.

V gene TRBV5-5 combines with J gene TRBJ1-1, with D perhaps matching TRBD1 (5 bases). V lost 6 bases to trimming and J lost 3 bases, with 15 bases between them. This CDR3 comprises 14 residues. Germline V lookup: CDR1 SGHKS, CDR2 YYEKEE (reference sequence). In DNA form, the CDR3 reads TGTGCCAGCATCTGGGGCAGGGCGGACACTGAAGCTTTCTTT. It translates to CASIWGRADTEAFF.

V and J are TRBV5-1 and TRBJ2-7; 9 nucleotides agree with TRBD2. The trim removed 3 bases at V and 1 base at J, leaving 8 bases unmatched. The CDR3 consists of 16 residues. Germline V gene data show CDR1 as SGHRS and CDR2 as YFSETQ. CDR3 DNA sequence: TGCGCCAGCAGCTACCCTAGCGGGACTCCTTCCTACGAGCAGTACTTC. It is translated as CASSYPSGTPSYEQYF.

The J gene is TRBJ2-1, the V gene TRBV28, with 9 bases fitting TRBD2. Trimming took 4 bases from V and 7 from J; bases not matched to a gene: 8. The CDR3 is made up of 15 amino acids. Germline V gives CDR1 MDHEN, CDR2 SYDVKM. CDR3 protein: CASSSSGVGRNEQFF. DNA for the CDR3: TGTGCCAGCAGTTCTAGCGGGGTGGGTAGAAATGAGCAGTTCTTC.

The chain couples TRBV10-3 to TRBJ1-2; TRBD1 aligns across 8 bases. This CDR3 region has 13 residues. Germline V gene data show CDR1 as ENHRY and CDR2 as SYGVKD. V shed 4 bases and J 5 bases; nucleotides not matched to a gene: 3. CDR3 amino acids: CAISGRQGYGYTF. Here the CDR3 DNA reads TGTGCCATCAGTGGGAGACAGGGGTATGGCTACACCTTC.

V is TRBV5-4 and J is TRBJ2-3, with 10 bases fitting TRBD1. Germline CDR1 SGHNT, CDR2 YYREEE (reference sequence). This CDR3 is 16 amino acids long. The V gene end was trimmed by 0 bases and the J gene end by 5 bases; junction bases not matched to a gene: 6. CDR3 residues: CASSLGPGQGLDTQYF. CDR3 nucleotide sequence: TGTGCCAGCAGCTTGGGACCGGGACAGGGGTTAGATACGCAGTATTTT.

J is TRBJ1-1 and V is TRBV24-1; D is unclear. CDR3 size: 13 residues. CDR1 is KGHDR and CDR2 is SFDVKD in the germline V gene. V dropped 4 bases and J dropped 1 base, with 6 bases sitting between them. CDR3 sequence (DNA): TGTGCCACCAGTGAGGACTGGAACACTGAAGCTTTCTTT. Its translation is CATSEDWNTEAFF.